The entry that follows covers one TCR beta chain sequence. The antigen is unknown. The PCR used 60 Vbeta and 13 Jbeta primers. Repertoires were generated with immunoSEQ multiplex PCR, while TCRdb's copy carries only in-frame clones and drops some. The top ten clones hold around 1.9% of a sample with about 150,000 clones, approximately 63% of them seen once. This specimen belongs to a study of cytomegalovirus exposure and HLA in healthy donors. Turning to the study itself: From donors who were HLA-typed, an early data release held 80 million to 85 million unique TCRs. Overall study findings and caveats: Common viral pathogens seemed, in a later analysis, to connect with several of the most significant clusters. Sequencing depth across donors, presence/absence analyses assumed, was roughly uniform. TCR beta sequences reportedly predicted the HLA-A and HLA-B alleles of most subjects accurately.

Germline-derived CDR1 and CDR2 are SGHDT and YYEEEE. This CDR3 is 14 amino acids long. V was pared by 3 bases and J by 3 bases, with 5 bases of the junction left unmatched. The sample was PBMCs. The V and J genes are TRBV5-6 and TRBJ1-2; TRBD1 agrees at 7 bases. This clonotype was sampled from a woman in her sixties or seventies in good health and CMV-seropositive. CDR3 DNA: TGTGCCAGCAGCTCGGACAGGTCGTACTATGGCTACACCTTC. Translating gives CASSSDRSYYGYTF.